Listed below are T cell receptor beta chains from one sample, sequenced in a study of blood T cell repertoires in COVID-19. The table came from immunoSEQ multiplex PCR; TCRdb's copy has only in-frame clones and leaves some out. The repertoire holds 15,000 or so clones, with roughly 88% as singletons. Sequencing was done on a sample of peripheral blood. These receptors came from a human donor in a cohort sampled during active COVID-19. Both conserved end residues are part of each CDR3. Fields, in order: D gene, V gene, clone size, CDR3 length, J gene, CDR3 DNA, CDR3 protein. D genes are given only for firm matches. Clone sizes are given selectively: once, few, many, or a class where the clone is expanded.

TRBD1	TRBV5-1	NA	16	TRBJ2-3	TGCGCCAGCAGCCCGACAGGGGGCTCTAGCACAGATACGCAGTATTTT	CASSPTGGSSTDTQYF
TRBD2	TRBV5-1	once	16	TRBJ2-7	TGCGCCAGCAGCTTGGCCCCAGTGGGGAGGGAGTACGAGCAGTACTTC	CASSLAPVGREYEQYF
TRBD1	TRBV11-2	NA	18	TRBJ1-1	TGTGCCAGCAGCTTATGGTCTGGGACAGGGATTATGAACACTGAAGCTTTCTTT	CASSLWSGTGIMNTEAFF
NA	TRBV6-5	once	13	TRBJ1-2	TGTGCCAGCAGTTTTCACAGTAACTATGGCTACACCTTC	CASSFHSNYGYTF
TRBD2	TRBV19	NA	16	TRBJ2-1	TGTGCCAGTAGTATCCGACTAGCGGGAGGGCAGAATGAGCAGTTCTTC	CASSIRLAGGQNEQFF
NA	TRBV28	NA	13	TRBJ2-5	TGTGCCAGCGTCGACGGGGGTAAGGAGACCCAGTACTTC	CASVDGGKETQYF
NA	TRBV28	NA	11	TRBJ2-7	TGTGGAACTAAGGCGCCTTACGAGCAGTACTTC	CGTKAPYEQYF
TRBD1	TRBV7-9	NA	13	TRBJ1-1	TGTGCCAGCAGTTGGGACAGGAACACTGAAGCTTTCTTT	CASSWDRNTEAFF
NA	TRBV7-8	NA	15	TRBJ2-3	TGTGCCAGCAGCTTAGCGTCAGGCGTGCAGGATACGCAGTATTTT	CASSLASGVQDTQYF
TRBD2	TRBV6-1	NA	15	TRBJ2-7	TGTGCCAGCAGTGAAGCCGGGACTACCTCCTACGAGCAGTACTTC	CASSEAGTTSYEQYF
NA	TRBV25-1	NA	16	TRBJ2-1	TGTGCCAGCAGCCACTTACTAGATAGTATGGGGGGTGAGCAGTTCTTC	CASSHLLDSMGGEQFF
NA	TRBV7-8	NA	14	TRBJ1-4	TGTGCCAGCAGCTTTGTCGCAACTAATGAAAAACTGTTTTTT	CASSFVATNEKLFF
NA	TRBV7-3	NA	15	TRBJ1-6	TGTGCCAGCAGCTACGGACAGCGATATAATTCACCCCTCCACTTT	CASSYGQRYNSPLHF
TRBD1	TRBV5-1	NA	16	TRBJ1-3	TGCGCCAGCAGTTTGACAGGGGGCGCTGGAGGAAACACCATATATTTT	CASSLTGGAGGNTIYF
NA	TRBV3-1/TRBV3-2	NA	15	TRBJ2-5	TGTGCCAGCAGCCAAGGGCCGAATTACCAAGAGACCCAGTACTTC	CASSQGPNYQETQYF
NA	TRBV11-1	NA	16	TRBJ2-7	TGTGCCAGCAGCTTAGCGAGATCTAGCGAGGGCTACGAGCAGTACTTC	CASSLARSSEGYEQYF
NA	TRBV6-4	NA	14	TRBJ2-3	TGTGCCAGCAAGGGTGAGGACACCACAGATACGCAGTATTTT	CASKGEDTTDTQYF
NA	TRBV5-1	NA	14	TRBJ1-1	TGCGCCAGCAGCTCCCGAGGAGGGAACACTGAAGCTTTCTTT	CASSSRGGNTEAFF
TRBD2	TRBV11-2	NA	16	TRBJ2-3	TGTGCCAGCAGCTTTCGACTAGCGGGATTCACAGATACGCAGTATTTT	CASSFRLAGFTDTQYF
TRBD1	TRBV6-1	NA	14	TRBJ2-7	TGTGCCAGCAGTGAGGGGGTGGGACAGTACGAGCAGTACTTC	CASSEGVGQYEQYF
NA	TRBV2	NA	11	TRBJ2-7	TGTGCCAGCACGCAGTCCTACGAGCAGTACTTC	CASTQSYEQYF
TRBD1	TRBV6-5	NA	15	TRBJ2-1	TGTGCCAGCAGTTACTCCCGACAGGGTCGAAATGAGCAGTTCTTC	CASSYSRQGRNEQFF
NA	TRBV18	NA	13	TRBJ2-1	TGTGCCAGCTCACCACTTAGCTACAATGAGCAGTTCTTC	CASSPLSYNEQFF
TRBD1	TRBV19	NA	13	TRBJ1-2	TGTGCCAGTAGTCAGGGGACAGCCTATGGCTACACCTTC	CASSQGTAYGYTF
TRBD2	TRBV28	NA	15	TRBJ2-7	TGTGCCAGCAGTTATTTTACTAGCGTATCCTACGAGCAGTACTTC	CASSYFTSVSYEQYF
NA	TRBV29-1	NA	12	TRBJ2-2	TGCAGCGTTGGCCGCGATACCGGGGAGCTGTTTTTT	CSVGRDTGELFF
TRBD2	TRBV6-6	once	14	TRBJ2-5	TGTGCCAGCAGTTATTTAGCGGGAGTAGAGACCCAGTACTTC	CASSYLAGVETQYF
NA	TRBV19	NA	12	TRBJ2-2	TGTGCCAGTTCGGGGGACACCGGGGAGCTGTTTTTT	CASSGDTGELFF
TRBD2	TRBV27	medium-sized	13	TRBJ2-5	TGTGCCAGCAGTCCCACTAGCGCGGGGACCCAGTACTTC	CASSPTSAGTQYF
NA	TRBV9	NA	14	TRBJ2-5	TGTGCCAGCAGCGTAGCGGGGGATCTAGAGACCCAGTACTTC	CASSVAGDLETQYF
NA	TRBV6-5	NA	14	TRBJ1-5	TGTGCCAGCAATCCCTCGTCTAGCAATCAGCCCCAGCATTTT	CASNPSSSNQPQHF
NA	TRBV7-2	NA	13	TRBJ2-5	TGTGCCAGCAGCTTAGGAGGTTTGCAGACCCAGTACTTC	CASSLGGLQTQYF
TRBD2	TRBV7-8	NA	15	TRBJ2-3	TGTGCCAGCAGGTTACTAGCGCAAAGCACAGATACGCAGTATTTT	CASRLLAQSTDTQYF
NA	TRBV7-2	NA	15	TRBJ2-5	TGTGCCAGCAGCTTAGGTCGGGCTAGCGTTGAGACCCAGTACTTC	CASSLGRASVETQYF
NA	TRBV5-4	NA	14	TRBJ1-2	TGTGCCAGCAGCCAACCAGGTTTAGTATCTGGCTACACCTTC	CASSQPGLVSGYTF
TRBD2	TRBV18	NA	15	TRBJ2-1	TGTGCCAGCTCACCGACGGGACTAGCGGGGGTGGAGCAGTTCTTC	CASSPTGLAGVEQFF
TRBD2	TRBV19	NA	15	TRBJ2-1	TGTGCCAGTAGTATAGGACGGGGGGGATTCAATGAGCAGTTCTTC	CASSIGRGGFNEQFF
NA	TRBV5-1	NA	15	TRBJ2-1	TGCGCCAGCAGCTTGATCGCAGGGTCCTACAATGAGCAGTTCTTC	CASSLIAGSYNEQFF
TRBD1	TRBV5-4	NA	14	TRBJ1-2	TGTGCCAGCAGGGCCGGGACAGGGGACAATGGCTACACCTTC	CASRAGTGDNGYTF
NA	TRBV5-1	NA	15	TRBJ2-3	TGCGCCAGCAGCTTAGAGGGAAGAAGCACAGATACGCAGTATTTT	CASSLEGRSTDTQYF
NA	TRBV7-3	NA	17	TRBJ2-5	TGTGCCAGCAGCTTAACCCCGGCGGCTAGCTTTGCAGAGACCCAGTACTTC	CASSLTPAASFAETQYF
NA	TRBV25-1	NA	16	TRBJ2-5	TGTGCCAGCAGTGAAGGGAGGTCAGCTCTCAAAGAGACCCAGTACTTC	CASSEGRSALKETQYF
TRBD2	TRBV2	NA	14	TRBJ2-7	TGTGCCAGCACTAGTCAGGTCAGAGCGGGGGAGCAGTACTTC	CASTSQVRAGEQYF
NA	TRBV19	NA	16	TRBJ1-6	TGTGCCAGTAGTGGCGGACAGAAAGGCTATAATTCACCCCTCCACTTT	CASSGGQKGYNSPLHF
TRBD2	TRBV18	NA	15	TRBJ2-1	TGTGCCAGCTCACTTTCAACGGGGGGGCTCAATGAGCAGTTCTTC	CASSLSTGGLNEQFF